This TCR beta chain was observed in a study of alternative splicing in chronic myeloid leukemia remission (dated by TCRdb to the early 2020s). Notes on the research overall: RNA sequencing was used to profile peripheral blood taken from chronic-phase CML patients both at diagnosis and at remission, and those profiles were then compared against healthy donors. Total RNA was extracted with Trizol from peripheral blood mononuclear cells of diagnosis, remission and control samples. Median ages were about 54 years at diagnosis, less than 60 at remission and 35 to 40 for healthy controls. Female/male counts of 11/5 were recorded for diagnosis samples, 8/3 for remission samples and 2/4 for controls. The research as a whole found: Strong differences in blood cell composition were observed between timepoints, with a shift from myeloid progenitor enrichment at diagnosis to mature lymphoid enrichment at remission. At remission, blood cell composition had been reconfigured so that it resembled normal controls enriched in lymphoid cells.

Reading the germline V gene gives CDR1 MDHEN and CDR2 SYDVKM. CDR3 length: 19 amino acids, cysteine to phenylalanine. No DNA sequence was recorded. As normal controls, peripheral blood was provided by six healthy donors. Note on this clonotype: The antigen it recognizes is unknown.

Receptor libraries were prepared by bulk RNA-seq. The TruSeq Stranded RNA sample prep kit was used to generate libraries of poly-A-enriched mRNA from an input of approximately 0.9 ug total RNA. Paired-end sequencing was performed on a HiSeq 2500, with each sample sequenced in triplicate. Each mate in the RNA-seq data had a read length of 125 nucleotides. Per the source publication's procedure: Reads were trimmed and aligned to hg38 using STAR v2.7, and quality control was done with FASTQC, RSeQC and multiqc. Salmon 0.14.1 was used to quantify gene expression levels as transcripts per million (TPM). Principal component analysis suggested that transcriptomic profiles were not driven by trial, library batch, sequencing batch, treatment regimen or sex. TCRdb reprocessed the public reads and reports one entry per CDR3 protein sequence, without DNA. TCRdb, rather than the study authors, made the V and J calls. The sample profile shows 320 or so distinct CDR3 sequences; just under 95% of them were found once. The ten largest account for 7.5% to 10% of the sample.

This clonotype was obtained from a person aged 30 to 50 in good health. Input material: PBMCs. Recombination linked TRBV28 to TRBJ2-1; TCRdb gives TRBD2 as the D gene, but with no DNA this cannot be confirmed. CDR3 region: CASTPISSWVPRSYNKQFF. With the portions outside the CDR3 filled from the reference TRBV28 and TRBJ2-1 genes, the complete variable region becomes DVKVTQSSRYLVKRTGEKVFLECVQDMDHENMFWYRQDPGLGLRLIYFSYDVKMKEKGDIPEGYSVSREKKERFSLILESASTNQTSMYLCASTPISSWVPRSYNKQFFGPGTRLTVL.